The next 29 T cell receptor beta chains were all read from a single sample in a study of CD8+CD57+ T cells in acquired aplastic anemia. The template for TCR beta VDJ and CDR3 sequence profiling was genomic DNA. TCRdb re-called the reads with MiXCR, one entry per CDR3 protein. The repertoire holds around 170,000 distinct CDR3 sequences, 50% to 75% seen once, with 45% in the top ten. Sequenced: sorted CD4+, CD8+, or CD8+CD57+ T cells (not recorded which) from PBMCs. Source of these receptors: a human donor in good health.

J is TRBJ2-7 and V is TRBV2; D possibly corresponds to TRBD1 (6 bases). V lost 5 bases and J lost 2, with 13 bases in between. This CDR3 has 14 residues. Germline V gene data show CDR1 as SNHLY and CDR2 as FYNNEI. The CDR3 region is CASSQGTGTYEQYF. As DNA, the CDR3 is TGTGCCAGCAGTCAAGGTACAGGGACCTACGAGCAGTACTTC.

This chain connects TRBV15 to TRBJ2-3; D ambiguous. The CDR3 is 15 residues long. Germline V lookup: CDR1 LNHNV, CDR2 YYDKDF (reference sequence). Trimming cost V 0 bases and J 1 base, with 8 bases left between them. In DNA form, the CDR3 reads TGTGCCACCAGCAGAGATCTTGGACGCACAGATACGCAGTATTTT. Translation gives CATSRDLGRTDTQYF.

The chain links TRBV2 to TRBJ1-2; 7 bases are a match to TRBD1. Germline assignment: CDR1 SNHLY and CDR2 FYNNEI. After removal of 8 bases from V and 8 bases from J, the junction contained 23 bases not matched to a gene. The CDR3 totals 17 residues. The CDR3 spells CASGVLGSGQSRLGYTF. CDR3 nucleotide sequence: TGTGCCAGCGGGGTTCTTGGATCGGGACAGTCGCGTTTGGGCTACACCTTC.

The genes are TRBV2 and TRBJ1-5, with D perhaps TRBD1 (6 bases). The CDR3 consists of 13 residues. Trimming cost V 7 bases and J 2 bases, with 9 bases left between them. Germline values: CDR1 SNHLY, CDR2 FYNNEI. The CDR3 DNA sequence: TGTGCCAGCAACGGACAGCGCAATCAGCCCCAGCATTTT. It is translated as CASNGQRNQPQHF.

The genes are TRBV6-1 and TRBJ1-2; TRBD1 might be the D (5 bases). The CDR3 is 12 amino acids. Trimming stripped 7 bases from V and 2 bases from J, with 8 bases between. Per the germline V gene, CDR1 is MNHNS and CDR2 is SASEGT. The CDR3 DNA reads TGTGCCAGCATCTCAGGGAACTATGGCTACACCTTC. As protein: CASISGNYGYTF.

This clonotype was picked up many times. V usage is TRBV7-9 and J usage is TRBJ2-3, with D unresolved. The germline V gene encodes CDR1 SEHNR and CDR2 FQNEAQ (reference sequence). V was pared by 0 bases and J by 2 bases, with 15 bases between. The CDR3 totals 17 residues. As DNA, the CDR3 is TGTGCCAGCAGCTTAGCTGAGACTTTCGGTTTCACAGATACGCAGTATTTT. It yields the protein CASSLAETFGFTDTQYF.

V gene TRBV2 combines with J gene TRBJ2-3; D may be TRBD1 or TRBD2 (5 bases each). Trimming pared 10 bases from V and 3 bases from J, leaving 14 bases between. CDR3 length: 13 amino acids. CDR1 SNHLY and CDR2 FYNNEI come from the germline V gene. CDR3 nucleotide sequence: TGTGCCACCCTCGGGGCTAGAACAGATACGCAGTATTTT. Protein sequence: CATLGARTDTQYF.

The gene calls are TRBV25-1 and TRBJ1-1; D not resolved. This CDR3 is 16 amino acids long. Germline assignment: CDR1 MGHDK and CDR2 SYGVNS. V lost 3 bases and J lost 5, with 19 bases in between. This CDR3 is CASSDGRRGYETEAFF. The CDR3 nucleotides are TGTGCCAGCAGTGACGGTCGGAGAGGGTACGAAACTGAAGCTTTCTTT.

V is TRBV7-8 and J is TRBJ2-7; 9 bases are shared with TRBD2. The CDR3 contains 12 residues. The junction had 5 bases not matched to a gene; V was cut back by 5 bases and J by 9 bases. CDR1 SGHVS and CDR2 FQNEAQ come from the germline V gene. CDR3 loop: CASSDLLAGQYF. In nucleotides, the CDR3 is TGTGCCAGCAGCGACCTACTAGCGGGGCAGTACTTC.

J is TRBJ2-1 and V is TRBV7-8; a possible D gene is TRBD2 (6 bases). V lost 5 bases and J lost 2, with 13 bases in between. The CDR3 loop spans 15 amino acids. The germline V gene encodes CDR1 SGHVS and CDR2 FQNEAQ. DNA of the CDR3: TGTGCCAGCAGCCCTGCTGGAGGGACCTACAATGAGCAGTTCTTC. Amino acid sequence: CASSPAGGTYNEQFF.

The chain joins TRBV20-1 to TRBJ2-1, with TRBD2 as a possible D gene (5 bases). This CDR3 spans 12 amino acids. V was clipped by 6 bases and J by 10 bases, with 16 bases between them. Germline lookup yields CDR1 DFQATT and CDR2 SNEGSKA (reference sequence). Here the CDR3 DNA reads TGCAGTGCCGATTACGGGGAAACGGAGCAGTTCTTC. Translation gives CSADYGETEQFF.

This clonotype has a count of ten or more. The V call is TRBV10-3, the J call TRBJ1-1, with D possibly TRBD1 on 6 matching bases. V was shortened by 9 bases and J by 0 bases, with 11 bases between the two germline ends. The V gene's germline CDR1 is ENHRY and CDR2 SYGVKD. The CDR3 totals 13 residues. For the CDR3, the DNA is TGTGCCATTAAGACAGGAATGAACACTGAAGCTTTCTTT. It codes for CAIKTGMNTEAFF.

This rearrangement joins TRBV7-9 to TRBJ2-6, with 10 bases identical to TRBD1. The CDR3 totals 18 residues. Germline-derived CDR1 and CDR2 are SEHNR and FQNEAQ (reference sequence). Trimming took 6 bases from V and 0 from J; bases not matched to a gene: 8. The CDR3 reads CASSSPGQGSSGANVLTF. As DNA, the CDR3 is TGTGCCAGCAGTTCCCCGGGACAGGGGAGCTCTGGGGCCAACGTCCTGACTTTC.

The chain has TRBV25-1 and TRBJ2-7, with D possibly being TRBD1 (6 bases). Germline-derived CDR1 and CDR2 are MGHDK and SYGVNS. The CDR3 has 14 residues. V was cut by 3 bases and J by 3 bases, with 12 bases left in between. This chain's CDR3 is CASSDTGPGYEQYF. The CDR3 bases are TGTGCCAGCAGTGATACAGGGCCTGGCTACGAGCAGTACTTC.

This clonotype was detected only a few times. The chain is built from TRBV29-1 and TRBJ2-7; D is undetermined. Germline CDR1 and CDR2: SQVTM and ANQGSEA. The V and J ends lost 5 bases and 3 bases respectively, with 8 bases between them. This CDR3 contains 11 residues. The DNA of the CDR3 is TGCAGCGTTCAAGCAAACTACGAGCAGTACTTC. Translated, it gives CSVQANYEQYF.

The chain employs TRBV2 and TRBJ1-6, with 10 bases that match TRBD1. In germline, CDR1 is SNHLY, CDR2 FYNNEI. V dropped 3 bases and J dropped 9; count of bases not matched to a gene: 5. The CDR3 length is 15 residues. CDR3 residues: CASSEATGGGSPLHF. The CDR3 DNA is TGTGCCAGCAGTGAGGCGACAGGGGGCGGTTCACCCCTCCACTTT. The full variable domain, completed using reference TRBV2 and TRBJ1-6, is EPEVTQTPSHQVTQMGQEVILRCVPISNHLYFYWYRQILGQKVEFLVSFYNNEISEKSEIFDDQFSVERPDGSNFTLKIRSTKLEDSAMYFCASSEATGGGSPLHFGNGTRLTVT.

This chain links TRBV7-8 with TRBJ1-5; D may be TRBD1 (5 bases). Germline CDR1 is SGHVS and CDR2 is FQNEAQ. Trimming removed 3 bases at V and 0 bases at J, with 9 bases between. The CDR3 has 15 amino acids. The chain's CDR3 is CASSFGTGSNQPQHF. DNA of the CDR3: TGTGCCAGCAGCTTCGGAACAGGTAGCAATCAGCCCCAGCATTTT.

The rearrangement links TRBV6-1 to TRBJ2-7; TRBD1 agrees at 7 bases. Germline V lookup: CDR1 MNHNS, CDR2 SASEGT. The CDR3 spans 14 residues. V lost 3 bases to trimming and J lost 5 bases; unmatched junction nucleotides: 7. CDR3 sequence reads: CASSDQQTGDEQYF. The CDR3 DNA sequence: TGTGCCAGCAGTGACCAACAAACAGGGGACGAGCAGTACTTC.

This chain uses TRBV6-5 with TRBJ2-5; the match to TRBD2 covers 10 bases. The CDR3 sequence is 16 residues long. Germline loops: CDR1 MNHEY, CDR2 SVGAGI. V lost 8 bases and J lost 2; bases outside the gene matches: 11. The CDR3 here is CASGRRASGGQETQYF. The DNA for the CDR3 is TGTGCCAGCGGCCGCCGGGCTAGCGGGGGACAAGAGACCCAGTACTTC.

The sample holds many counts of this clonotype. This chain connects TRBV5-4 to TRBJ2-3; 8 bases fit TRBD1. V was clipped by 2 bases and J by 0 bases; unmatched bases: 17. The V gene's germline CDR1 is SGHNT and CDR2 YYREEE (reference sequence). The CDR3 has 20 amino acids. The chain's CDR3 is CASSFRVGRGLKSSTDTQYF. The CDR3 DNA is TGTGCCAGCAGCTTCCGCGTAGGCAGGGGGCTCAAGAGTAGCACAGATACGCAGTATTTT.

This chain connects TRBV25-1 to TRBJ2-7; 8 positions match TRBD2. CDR3 length equals 14 residues. Trimming at V came to 8 bases and at J to 3 bases, leaving 9 bases not matched to a gene. Germline lookup yields CDR1 MGHDK and CDR2 SYGVNS. CDR3 sequence: CASLRTSRIYEQYF. CDR3 DNA sequence: TGTGCCAGCCTGAGGACTAGCAGAATCTACGAGCAGTACTTC.

The V and J genes are TRBV6-2 or TRBV6-3 and TRBJ2-2; tentative D call: TRBD2 (5 bases). CDR1 MNHEY and CDR2 SVGEGT come from the germline V gene. V gave up 6 bases and J gave up 5 bases, with 13 bases separating them. This CDR3 spans 14 amino acids. CDR3 in amino acids: CASRDPGLTGELFF. CDR3 nucleotide sequence: TGTGCCAGCAGGGACCCCGGACTTACCGGGGAGCTGTTTTTT.

CDR3 bases: TGTGCCAGCAGACACCCGTACACTGAAGCTTTCTTT. Protein: CASRHPYTEAFF. The chain uses TRBV7-2 and TRBJ1-1; D is uncertain. Germline V CDR1 and CDR2: SGHTA, FQGNSA. CDR3 length: 12 residues. The V gene lost 6 bases and the J gene lost 3 bases, with 8 bases spanning the gap.

This sequence joins TRBV7-2 and TRBJ1-1, with a weak D call TRBD1 (6 bases). CDR3 length equals 14 residues. CDR1 and CDR2 from the germline V gene are SGHTA and FQGNSA. V lost 1 base, J lost 4 bases, and 10 bases lay in between. CDR3 sequence (DNA): TGTGCCAGCAGCTTAGTTCCAGGGGTCACTGAAGCTTTCTTT. It specifies CASSLVPGVTEAFF.

Ten or more counts support this clonotype. V usage is TRBV4-1 and J usage is TRBJ1-5; no definite D call. Trimming cost V 2 bases and J 8 bases, with 10 bases left between them. The CDR3 is 13 residues long. Germline-derived CDR1 and CDR2 are MGHRA and YSYEKL. CDR3 residues: CASSQLRGEPQHF. The CDR3 nucleotides are TGCGCCAGCAGCCAATTACGGGGTGAGCCCCAGCATTTT.

V and J are TRBV9 and TRBJ2-7; D ambiguous. The CDR3 sequence is 12 residues long. With 3 bases removed from V and 2 bases from J, the gap between germline ends came to 6 bases. The germline V gene has CDR1 SGDLS and CDR2 YYNGEE. CDR3 sequence: CASSGSTYEQYF. DNA for the CDR3: TGTGCCAGCAGCGGATCGACCTACGAGCAGTACTTC.

The rearrangement uses TRBV19 and TRBJ2-7, with D tentatively TRBD2 (5 bases). This CDR3 is 15 amino acids long. The germline gives CDR1 LNHDA, CDR2 SQIVND (reference sequence). The ends were cut back, 5 bases at V and 0 bases at J, with 14 bases in the middle. CDR3 residues: CASSLARRSSYEQYF. The CDR3 DNA reads TGTGCCAGTAGTCTCGCCAGGAGGAGCTCCTACGAGCAGTACTTC.

The genes are TRBV10-3 and TRBJ1-6; the D gene is possibly TRBD1 (5 bases). Germline values: CDR1 ENHRY, CDR2 SYGVKD. Trimming took 7 bases from V and 7 from J, leaving 11 bases between them. This CDR3 is built from 13 residues. The CDR3 nucleotides read TGTGCCATCACGGGAGGGGTCAATTCACCCCTCCACTTT. It yields the protein CAITGGVNSPLHF.

The chain links TRBV20-1 to TRBJ1-2; D uncertain. Germline assignment: CDR1 DFQATT and CDR2 SNEGSKA (reference sequence). This CDR3 comprises 15 residues. The ends were cut back, 0 bases at V and 0 bases at J, with 11 bases in the middle. The CDR3 DNA reads as TGCAGTGCTAGAGATCCGCGGTCCTCTAACTATGGCTACACCTTC. Translation gives CSARDPRSSNYGYTF.